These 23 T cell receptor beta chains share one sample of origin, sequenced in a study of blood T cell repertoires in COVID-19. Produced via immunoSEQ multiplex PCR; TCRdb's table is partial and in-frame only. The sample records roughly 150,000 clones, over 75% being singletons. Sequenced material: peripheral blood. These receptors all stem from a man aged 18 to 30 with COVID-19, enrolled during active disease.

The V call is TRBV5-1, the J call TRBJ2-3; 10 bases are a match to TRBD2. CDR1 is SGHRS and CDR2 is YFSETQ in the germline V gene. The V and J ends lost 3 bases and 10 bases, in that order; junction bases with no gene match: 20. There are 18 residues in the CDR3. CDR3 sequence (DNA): TGCGCCAGCAGCTCATCCCTTCTAGCGGGAGACTTAACGACTGCGCAGTATTTT. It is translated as CASSSSLLAGDLTTAQYF.

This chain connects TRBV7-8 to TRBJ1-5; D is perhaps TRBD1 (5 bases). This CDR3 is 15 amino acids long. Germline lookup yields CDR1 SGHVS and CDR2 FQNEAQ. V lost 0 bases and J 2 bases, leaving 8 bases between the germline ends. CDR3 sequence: CASSLAGGGNQPQHF. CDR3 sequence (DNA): TGTGCCAGCAGCTTAGCCGGGGGTGGCAATCAGCCCCAGCATTTT.

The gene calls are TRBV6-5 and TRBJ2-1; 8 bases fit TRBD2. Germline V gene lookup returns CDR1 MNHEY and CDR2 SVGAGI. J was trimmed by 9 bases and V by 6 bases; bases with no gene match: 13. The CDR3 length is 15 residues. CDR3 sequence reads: CASSALPGGGTEQFF. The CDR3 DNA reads TGTGCCAGCAGCGCCCTACCCGGGGGGGGGACTGAGCAGTTCTTC.

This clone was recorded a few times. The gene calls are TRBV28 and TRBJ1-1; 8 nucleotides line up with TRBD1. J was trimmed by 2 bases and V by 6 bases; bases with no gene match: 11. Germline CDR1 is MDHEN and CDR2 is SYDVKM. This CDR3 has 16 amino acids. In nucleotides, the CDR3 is TGTGCCAGCAGGTCCCAGGGGGCGCTTATTAACACTGAAGCTTTCTTT. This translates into CASRSQGALINTEAFF.

DNA for the CDR3: TGCGCCAGCAGCCAAGCGGCGGGAGGCACCTACGAGCAGTACTTC. Its protein product is CASSQAAGGTYEQYF. This chain links TRBV4-3 with TRBJ2-7; the match to TRBD2 covers 8 bases. With 1 base clipped from V and 2 bases from J, the junction kept 4 bases outside the gene matches. The CDR3 is 15 amino acids. CDR1 is LGHNA and CDR2 is YSLEER in the germline V gene.

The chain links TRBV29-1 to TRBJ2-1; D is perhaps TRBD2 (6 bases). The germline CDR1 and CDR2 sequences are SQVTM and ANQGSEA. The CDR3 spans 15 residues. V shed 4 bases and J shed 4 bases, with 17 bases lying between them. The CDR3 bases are TGCAGCGTTGTTATGTCGGGGGTAGGATACAATGAGCAGTTCTTC. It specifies CSVVMSGVGYNEQFF.

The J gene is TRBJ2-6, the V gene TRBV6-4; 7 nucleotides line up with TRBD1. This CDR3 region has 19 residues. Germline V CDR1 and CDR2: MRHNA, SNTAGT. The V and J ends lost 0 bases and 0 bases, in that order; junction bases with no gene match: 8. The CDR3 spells CASSDSSGTDPSGANVLTF. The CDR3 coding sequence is TGTGCCAGCAGTGACTCTTCAGGGACAGACCCCTCTGGGGCCAACGTCCTGACTTTC.

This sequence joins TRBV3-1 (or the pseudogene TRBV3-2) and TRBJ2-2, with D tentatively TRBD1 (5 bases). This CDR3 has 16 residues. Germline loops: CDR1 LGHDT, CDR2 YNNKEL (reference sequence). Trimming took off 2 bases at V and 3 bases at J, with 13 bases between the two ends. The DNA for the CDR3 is TGTGCCAGCAGCCAACAACAGGTGGTTTACACCGGGGAGCTGTTTTTT. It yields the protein CASSQQQVVYTGELFF.

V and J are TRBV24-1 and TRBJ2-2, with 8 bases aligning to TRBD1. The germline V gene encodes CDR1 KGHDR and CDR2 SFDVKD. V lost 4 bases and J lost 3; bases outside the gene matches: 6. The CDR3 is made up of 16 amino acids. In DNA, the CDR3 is TGTGCCACCAGTGACCGCGGACAGGGAGACACCGGGGAGCTGTTTTTT. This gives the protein CATSDRGQGDTGELFF.

The CDR3 spells CASSHGGARPQHF. CDR3 DNA sequence: TGTGCCAGCAGCCATGGGGGGGCGCGGCCCCAGCATTTT. The chain recombines TRBV9 with TRBJ1-5; TRBD1 might be the D (6 bases). Trimming pared 4 bases from V and 9 bases from J, leaving 14 bases between. The CDR3 runs 13 residues. Germline V gives CDR1 SGDLS, CDR2 YYNGEE.

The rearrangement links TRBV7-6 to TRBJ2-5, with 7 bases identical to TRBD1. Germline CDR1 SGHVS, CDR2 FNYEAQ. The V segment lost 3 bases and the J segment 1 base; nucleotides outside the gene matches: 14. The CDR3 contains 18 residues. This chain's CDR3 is CASSLPYWTGGSQETQYF. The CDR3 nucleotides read TGTGCCAGCAGCTTGCCATATTGGACAGGAGGCTCCCAAGAGACCCAGTACTTC. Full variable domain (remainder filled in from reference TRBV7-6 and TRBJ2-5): GAGVSQSPRYKVTKRGQDVALRCDPISGHVSLYWYRQALGQGPEFLTYFNYEAQQDKSGLPNDRFSAERPEGSISTLTIQRTEQRDSAMYRCASSLPYWTGGSQETQYFGPGTRLLVL.

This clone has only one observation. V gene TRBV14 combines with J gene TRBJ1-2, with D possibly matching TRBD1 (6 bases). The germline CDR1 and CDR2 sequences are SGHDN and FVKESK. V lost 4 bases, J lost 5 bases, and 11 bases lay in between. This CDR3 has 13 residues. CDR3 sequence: CASSLVGAYGYTF. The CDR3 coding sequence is TGTGCCAGCAGCCTTGTGGGGGCTTATGGCTACACCTTC.

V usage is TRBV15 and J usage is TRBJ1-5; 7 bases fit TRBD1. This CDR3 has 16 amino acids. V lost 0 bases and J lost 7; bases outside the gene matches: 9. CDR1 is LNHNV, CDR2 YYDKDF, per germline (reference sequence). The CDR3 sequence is CATSRDLSRGQQPQHF. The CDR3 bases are TGTGCCACCAGCAGAGATCTGAGTAGGGGGCAACAGCCCCAGCATTTT.

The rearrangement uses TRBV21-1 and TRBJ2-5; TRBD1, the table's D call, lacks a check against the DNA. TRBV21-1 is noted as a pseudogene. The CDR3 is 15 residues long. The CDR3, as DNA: TGTGCCAGCACCTTACCGGGACAGGGGCAAGAGACCCAGTACTTC. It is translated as CASTLPGQGQETQYF.

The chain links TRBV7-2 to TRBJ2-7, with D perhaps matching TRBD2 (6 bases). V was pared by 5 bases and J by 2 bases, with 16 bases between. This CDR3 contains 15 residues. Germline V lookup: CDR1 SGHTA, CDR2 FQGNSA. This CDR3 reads CASSPRRDGPYEQYF. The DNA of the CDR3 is TGTGCCAGCAGCCCGAGGCGGGACGGCCCCTACGAGCAGTACTTC.

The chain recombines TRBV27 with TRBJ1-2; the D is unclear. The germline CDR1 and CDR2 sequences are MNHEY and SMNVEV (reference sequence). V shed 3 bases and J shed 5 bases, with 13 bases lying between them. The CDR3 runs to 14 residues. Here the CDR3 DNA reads TGTGCCAGCAGTTTCCGGGCGAGAGGGTATGGCTACACCTTC. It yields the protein CASSFRARGYGYTF.

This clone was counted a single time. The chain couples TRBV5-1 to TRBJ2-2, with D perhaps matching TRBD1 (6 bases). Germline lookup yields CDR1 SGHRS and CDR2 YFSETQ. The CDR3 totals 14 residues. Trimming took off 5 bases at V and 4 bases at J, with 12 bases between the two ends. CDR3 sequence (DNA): TGCGCCAGCAGGTTCTCAGGGGCCACCGGGGAGCTGTTTTTT. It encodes CASRFSGATGELFF.

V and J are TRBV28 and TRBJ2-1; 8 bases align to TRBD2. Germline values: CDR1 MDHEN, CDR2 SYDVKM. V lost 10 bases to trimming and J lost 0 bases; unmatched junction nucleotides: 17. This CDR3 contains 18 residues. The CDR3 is CATAGTRPRPSSYNEQFF. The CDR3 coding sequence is TGTGCCACCGCCGGGACTAGGCCTAGACCGAGCTCCTACAATGAGCAGTTCTTC. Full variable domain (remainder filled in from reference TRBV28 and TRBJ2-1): DVKVTQSSRYLVKRTGEKVFLECVQDMDHENMFWYRQDPGLGLRLIYFSYDVKMKEKGDIPEGYSVSREKKERFSLILESASTNQTSMYLCATAGTRPRPSSYNEQFFGPGTRLTVL.

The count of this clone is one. The DNA for the CDR3 is TGTGCCAGCAGCCTAACCAGGACAACTAATGAAAAACTGTTTTTT. Protein product: CASSLTRTTNEKLFF. The chain links TRBV28 to TRBJ1-4, with D hard to call. The CDR3 extends over 15 amino acids. The V and J ends lost 6 bases and 0 bases respectively, with 11 bases between them. CDR1 and CDR2 (germline): MDHEN, SYDVKM.

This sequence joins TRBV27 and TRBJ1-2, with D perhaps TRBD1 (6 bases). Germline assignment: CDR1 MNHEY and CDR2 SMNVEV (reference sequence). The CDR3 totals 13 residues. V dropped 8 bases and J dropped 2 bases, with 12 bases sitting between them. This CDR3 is CASAQGRNYGYTF. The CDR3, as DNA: TGTGCCAGCGCACAGGGCCGAAACTATGGCTACACCTTC.

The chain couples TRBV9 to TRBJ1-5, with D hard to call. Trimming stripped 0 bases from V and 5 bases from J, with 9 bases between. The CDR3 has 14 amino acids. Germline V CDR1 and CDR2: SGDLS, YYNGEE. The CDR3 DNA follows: TGTGCCAGCAGCGTAGATTGGGGAGATCAGCCCCAGCATTTT. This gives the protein CASSVDWGDQPQHF.

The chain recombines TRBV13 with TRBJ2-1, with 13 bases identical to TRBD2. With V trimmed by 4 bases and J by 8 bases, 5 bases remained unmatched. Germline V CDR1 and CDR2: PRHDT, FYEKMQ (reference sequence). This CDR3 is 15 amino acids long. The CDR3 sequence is CASSSRTSGSDEQFF. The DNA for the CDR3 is TGTGCCAGCAGCTCACGGACTAGCGGGAGCGATGAGCAGTTCTTC.

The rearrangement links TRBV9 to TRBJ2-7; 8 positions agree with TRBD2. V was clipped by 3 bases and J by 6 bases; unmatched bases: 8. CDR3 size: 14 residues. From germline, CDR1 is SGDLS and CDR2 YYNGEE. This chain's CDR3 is CASSAPGLVSEQYF. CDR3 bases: TGTGCCAGCAGCGCACCGGGACTAGTAAGCGAGCAGTACTTC.